This TCR beta chain stems from a study of blood T cell repertoires in COVID-19. On the study more broadly: Researchers got acute and convalescent COVID-19 samples from the United States, Italy and Spain. In each case, the material was cDNA or gDNA derived from T cells, B-cell-depleted T cells, or PBMCs.

Methods used by the authors: Scientists estimated how many nucleated cells there were by amplifying reference gene primers. Method: immunoSEQ multiplex PCR; TCRdb's copy keeps in-frame clones and lacks some. That table supplies the V and J calls and clone size; D and trimming were determined from the DNA. The profile shows 150,000 to 200,000 clones, around 88% of them singletons. Germline trimming cut 10 bases from V and 2 bases from J; bases unmatched to any gene: 13. Germline CDR1 reads ENHRY; CDR2 reads SYGVKD. This CDR3 spans 16 amino acids. Material for sequencing was peripheral blood. The rearrangement links TRBV10-3 to TRBJ2-5; TRBD2 matches 10 bases. The clonotype originates from a human donor in a cohort sampled during active COVID-19. The CDR3 nucleotides read TGTGCCACCAGGACTAGCGGTGGGGGGGCTCAAGAGACCCAGTACTTC. The encoded protein is CATRTSGGGAQETQYF.